These 17 T cell receptor beta chains were all obtained from the same sample, sequenced in a study of blood T cell repertoires in COVID-19. Repertoires were generated with immunoSEQ multiplex PCR, while TCRdb's copy carries only in-frame clones and drops some. The table shows 50,000 to 65,000 clones, with 85% to 90% occurring only once. The sample consisted of peripheral blood. All receptors come from a man aged 50-60 years with active COVID-19.

The gene calls are TRBV3-1 (or the pseudogene TRBV3-2) and TRBJ1-4, with D perhaps matching TRBD1 (5 bases). The V and J ends lost 1 base and 7 bases respectively, with 13 bases between them. The CDR3 totals 15 residues. Germline V gene sequence: CDR1 LGHDT, CDR2 YNNKEL (reference sequence). CDR3 sequence reads: CASSQVGGVGEKLFF. The CDR3 DNA follows: TGTGCCAGCAGCCAAGTGGGGGGTGTGGGTGAAAAACTGTTTTTT.

This clone has only one observation. An end of the junction does not agree with germline; a read error may underlie this. The chain carries TRBV7-7 and TRBJ2-1; 10 positions agree with TRBD2. The CDR3 totals 15 residues. Germline values: CDR1 SSHAT, CDR2 FNYEAQ (reference sequence). CDR3 sequence (DNA): TGTGCTAGCAGCTTATTAGCGGGGGGCGAGGGTGAGCAGTTCTTC. This encodes CASSLLAGGEGEQFF.

The CDR3 here is CASSHIAGDQETQYF. For the CDR3, the DNA is TGTGCCAGCAGCCATATAGCGGGAGACCAAGAGACCCAGTACTTC. This chain joins TRBV3-1 (or the pseudogene TRBV3-2) and TRBJ2-5; the match to TRBD2 covers 9 bases. With V trimmed by 3 bases and J by 0 bases, 2 bases remained unmatched. Germline V lookup: CDR1 LGHDT, CDR2 YNNKEL (reference sequence). The CDR3 runs to 15 residues.

The chain has TRBV28 and TRBJ2-4; 7 bases are shared with TRBD1. CDR3 size: 13 residues. V was pared by 5 bases and J by 7 bases, with 5 bases of the junction left unmatched. The germline V gene has CDR1 MDHEN and CDR2 SYDVKM. CDR3 protein: CASSRTGGNIQYF. The DNA for the CDR3 is TGTGCCAGCAGTCGGACAGGCGGCAACATTCAGTACTTC.

V and J are TRBV5-1 and TRBJ2-1; no firm D call. CDR3 size: 15 residues. Germline CDR1 SGHRS, CDR2 YFSETQ. The ends were cut back, 0 bases at V and 5 bases at J, with 12 bases in the middle. The chain's CDR3 is CASSLESRRDNEQFF. CDR3 DNA sequence: TGCGCCAGCAGCTTGGAGAGCCGTCGAGACAATGAGCAGTTCTTC.

The chain couples TRBV5-6 to TRBJ2-7, with TRBD2 identical over 9 bases. V shed 4 bases and J 5 bases; nucleotides not matched to a gene: 16. Germline-derived CDR1 and CDR2 are SGHDT and YYEEEE. The CDR3 consists of 17 residues. The chain's CDR3 is CASSQPYGTSLSHEQYF. The CDR3 nucleotides are TGTGCCAGCAGCCAACCCTATGGGACTAGCCTTTCCCACGAGCAGTACTTC.

The rearrangement uses TRBV7-2 and TRBJ1-2; D ambiguous. This CDR3 spans 15 amino acids. Germline loops: CDR1 SGHTA, CDR2 FQGNSA. V gave up 1 base and J gave up 2 bases, with 11 bases separating them. For the CDR3, the DNA is TGTGCCAGCAGCTTAGACGTAGCAGAAAACTATGGCTACACCTTC. Amino acids: CASSLDVAENYGYTF.

The rearrangement links TRBV6-2 or TRBV6-3 to TRBJ2-3; TRBD2 matches at 12 bases. The CDR3 spans 15 residues. Trimming cost V 2 bases and J 5 bases; bases outside gene matches: 2. Germline loops: CDR1 MNHEY, CDR2 SVGEGT. The CDR3 is CASSYTGLAGDTQYF. The CDR3 DNA is TGTGCCAGCAGTTACACGGGACTAGCGGGAGATACGCAGTATTTT.

The V gene is TRBV6-6, the J gene TRBJ1-2, with TRBD1 matching 12 bases. Losses at the gene ends were 2 bases for V and 8 bases for J; bases not matched to a gene: 6. CDR1 and CDR2 (germline): MNHNY, SVGAGI (reference sequence). This CDR3 has 15 amino acids. CDR3 sequence (DNA): TGTGCCAGCAGTTACGATGGGACAGGGGGCGGAGGCTACACCTTC. Encoded protein: CASSYDGTGGGGYTF.

The rearrangement joins TRBV7-2 to TRBJ2-7, with TRBD2 as a possible D gene (5 bases). This CDR3 has 13 amino acids. Looked up from germline, CDR1 is SGHTA and CDR2 is FQGNSA. Trimming took 3 bases from V and 6 from J, leaving 12 bases between them. CDR3 DNA: TGTGCCAGCAGCTTCTTGAGGGATTCCGAGCAGTACTTC. Its protein is CASSFLRDSEQYF.

CDR3 sequence: CASSLAGGYNEQFF. The DNA for the CDR3 is TGTGCCAGCAGCCTAGCGGGGGGTTACAATGAGCAGTTCTTC. J is TRBJ2-1 and V is TRBV3-1 (or the pseudogene TRBV3-2); TRBD2 matches 10 bases. J lost 4 bases, V lost 4 bases, and 1 base had no gene match. The CDR3 spans 14 residues. Germline-derived CDR1 and CDR2 are LGHDT and YNNKEL (reference sequence).

The rearrangement links TRBV3-1 (or the pseudogene TRBV3-2) to TRBJ1-5, with D hard to call. Looked up from germline, CDR1 is LGHDT and CDR2 is YNNKEL (reference sequence). Trimming took off 0 bases at V and 4 bases at J, with 4 bases between the two ends. The CDR3 has 13 residues. CDR3 region: CASSQDRNQPQHF. For the CDR3, the DNA is TGTGCCAGCAGCCAAGACAGAAATCAGCCCCAGCATTTT.

The chain recombines TRBV6-5 with TRBJ1-1; possibly TRBD1 for D (5 bases). The CDR3 runs to 14 residues. V was shortened by 6 bases and J by 1 base, with 12 bases between the two germline ends. Germline V CDR1 and CDR2: MNHEY, SVGAGI. CDR3 region: CASRSGGGNTEAFF. As DNA, the CDR3 is TGTGCCAGCAGATCGGGGGGAGGGAACACTGAAGCTTTCTTT.

With regard to this clone: One end of the junction does not line up with germline, which may come from a read error. The V gene is TRBV6-5, the J gene TRBJ1-2; D not resolved. CDR3 length: 14 amino acids. The germline V gene has CDR1 MNHEY and CDR2 SVGAGI. CDR3 nucleotides: TGTGCCAGCAGTGACTCCACGGCTAACTATGGCTACACCTTC. Protein: CASSDSTANYGYTF.

This chain links TRBV7-2 with TRBJ2-3; 8 bases are a match to TRBD2. Unmatched junction bases numbered 1, after V lost 1 base and J lost 7 bases. CDR1 and CDR2 from the germline V gene are SGHTA and FQGNSA. CDR3 length: 13 residues. In DNA form, the CDR3 reads TGTGCCAGCAGCTTAGTTAGCGGGAATACGCAGTATTTT. Translating gives CASSLVSGNTQYF.

This clone was seen a single time. V is TRBV15 and J is TRBJ2-1; TRBD1 is a possible D gene (5 bases). Germline CDR1 and CDR2: LNHNV and YYDKDF (reference sequence). CDR3 length: 14 amino acids. V lost 0 bases and J lost 7, with 10 bases in between. CDR3 amino acids: CATSRDWGGNEQFF. The CDR3 DNA follows: TGTGCCACCAGCAGAGATTGGGGCGGAAATGAGCAGTTCTTC.

The V gene is TRBV6-5, the J gene TRBJ1-6, with a weak D call TRBD1 (5 bases). Trimming took off 5 bases at V and 2 bases at J, with 7 bases between the two ends. The germline V gene encodes CDR1 MNHEY and CDR2 SVGAGI. The CDR3 is 14 residues long. The CDR3 region is CASSPGPYNSPLHF. CDR3 DNA: TGTGCCAGCAGTCCAGGGCCCTATAATTCACCCCTCCACTTT.